This T cell receptor (beta chain) was obtained from a study of shared clonotypes between healthy human individuals. V was trimmed by 7 bases and J by 1 base, leaving 17 bases between them. Germline lookup yields CDR1 MDHEN and CDR2 SYDVKM. The CDR3 is 16 residues long. Adults of Caucasian background living in Nashville, Tennessee made up all donors. Clones were sequenced by immunoSEQ multiplex PCR, and TCRdb holds only the in-frame ones, with some missing. The table shows 600,000 to 800,000 clones, with 72% occurring only once. J is TRBJ1-5 and V is TRBV28; the D gene is possibly TRBD1 (5 bases). Sequencing was done on a sample of memory CD4+ T cells sorted from blood. Subset described: CD45RA-negative fraction. The sequence was collected from a woman under 40 in good health. CDR3 residues: CASITLVAGSNQPQHF. The DNA for the CDR3 is TGTGCCAGCATAACGTTGGTGGCAGGGAGCAATCAGCCCCAGCATTTT. Based on the CDR3 plus reference TRBV28 and TRBJ1-5, the full variable domain is DVKVTQSSRYLVKRTGEKVFLECVQDMDHENMFWYRQDPGLGLRLIYFSYDVKMKEKGDIPEGYSVSREKKERFSLILESASTNQTSMYLCASITLVAGSNQPQHFGDGTRLSIL.